One and the same sample provided the 7 T cell receptor beta chains below, sequenced in a study of chronic HIV infection and antiretroviral therapy. TCRdb redid the calling of the 5' RACE reads with MiXCR, one entry per CDR3 protein. The sample lists 39,000 or so distinct CDR3 sequences; roughly 8.2% were seen once. Material: peripheral blood. Every receptor here comes from an adult who had HIV and had not received antiretroviral therapy, or was an uninfected healthy control (not recorded which).

The chain has TRBV5-1 and TRBJ2-3; D is perhaps TRBD2 (5 bases). V lost 0 bases to trimming and J lost 5 bases, with 10 bases between them. This CDR3 spans 14 amino acids. The germline V gene has CDR1 SGHRS and CDR2 YFSETQ. This chain's CDR3 is CASSLEASQDTQYF. The DNA of the CDR3 is TGCGCCAGCAGCTTGGAGGCTAGCCAAGATACGCAGTATTTT.

Many counts were recorded for this clonotype. V is TRBV28 and J is TRBJ2-4; 8 bases match TRBD1. Trimming took 2 bases from V and 3 from J; bases not matched to a gene: 6. The CDR3 consists of 16 residues. CDR1 is MDHEN and CDR2 is SYDVKM in the germline V gene. The CDR3 protein is CASSLPGTGGKNIQYF. CDR3 in DNA: TGTGCCAGCAGTTTACCCGGGACAGGAGGCAAAAACATTCAGTACTTC.

This clonotype was recorded many times. The chain has TRBV28 and TRBJ2-7, with TRBD2 as a possible D gene (6 bases). The CDR3 is 13 amino acids. Germline lookup yields CDR1 MDHEN and CDR2 SYDVKM. V was pared by 5 bases and J by 1 base, with 9 bases between. CDR3 coding DNA: TGTGCCAGCAGTCCCGGGACTTCCTACGAGCAGTACTTC. This sequence encodes CASSPGTSYEQYF.

This clonotype was observed at least ten times. This chain connects TRBV4-2 to TRBJ2-3; TRBD2 aligns across 13 bases. Germline V gene lookup returns CDR1 LGHNA and CDR2 YNFKEQ. J was trimmed by 4 bases and V by 3 bases; bases with no gene match: 4. The CDR3 is made up of 16 amino acids. In nucleotides, the CDR3 is TGTGCCAGCAGCCATGCACTAGCGGGAGGGGCAGATACGCAGTATTTT. This translates into CASSHALAGGADTQYF.

Concerning this clonotype: Compared with germline, one end of the junction differs, possibly owing to a read error. The rearrangement links TRBV6-2 or TRBV6-3 to TRBJ2-3; tentatively, D is TRBD2 (5 bases). Germline V CDR1 and CDR2: MNHEY, SVGEGT. The CDR3 is made up of 13 amino acids. CDR3 loop: CASKSGGTDTLYF. Written as DNA, the CDR3 is TGTGCCAGCAAATCCGGAGGCACAGATACGCTGTATTTT.

This clonotype was recorded at least ten times. The J gene is TRBJ2-7, the V gene TRBV2; no firm D call. From germline, CDR1 is SNHLY and CDR2 FYNNEI. CDR3 length: 12 amino acids. The V end was cut by 6 bases, the J end by 3 bases, with 9 bases between. CDR3 protein: CASSAGGYEQYF. DNA for the CDR3: TGTGCCAGCAGCGCCGGCGGCTACGAGCAGTACTTC. Using reference TRBV2 and TRBJ2-7 for the parts outside the CDR3, the full variable domain is EPEVTQTPSHQVTQMGQEVILRCVPISNHLYFYWYRQILGQKVEFLVSFYNNEISEKSEIFDDQFSVERPDGSNFTLKIRSTKLEDSAMYFCASSAGGYEQYFGPGTRLTVT.

In this sample, this clonotype turned up a few times. The rearrangement links TRBV28 to TRBJ1-5; D possibly corresponds to TRBD1 (5 bases). Trimming shortened V by 5 bases and J by 4 bases, and 9 bases separated the two germline ends. The CDR3 sequence is 13 residues long. Germline values: CDR1 MDHEN, CDR2 SYDVKM. The CDR3 DNA sequence: TGTGCCAGCAGTCCGACAGTTAATCAGCCCCAGCATTTT. Translated: CASSPTVNQPQHF. Using reference TRBV28 and TRBJ1-5 for the parts outside the CDR3, the full variable domain is DVKVTQSSRYLVKRTGEKVFLECVQDMDHENMFWYRQDPGLGLRLIYFSYDVKMKEKGDIPEGYSVSREKKERFSLILESASTNQTSMYLCASSPTVNQPQHFGDGTRLSIL.